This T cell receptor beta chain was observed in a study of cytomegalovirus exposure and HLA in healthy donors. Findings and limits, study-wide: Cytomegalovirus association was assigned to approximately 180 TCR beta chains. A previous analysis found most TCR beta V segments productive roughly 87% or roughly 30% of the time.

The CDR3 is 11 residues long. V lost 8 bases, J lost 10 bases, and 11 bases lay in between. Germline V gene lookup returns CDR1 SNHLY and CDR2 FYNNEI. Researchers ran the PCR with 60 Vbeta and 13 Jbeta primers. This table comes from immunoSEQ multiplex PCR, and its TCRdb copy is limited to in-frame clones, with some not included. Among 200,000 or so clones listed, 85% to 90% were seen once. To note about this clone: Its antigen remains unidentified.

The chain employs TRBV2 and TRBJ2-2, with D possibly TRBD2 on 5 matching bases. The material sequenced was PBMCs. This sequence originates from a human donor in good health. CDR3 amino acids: CASRSGLELFF. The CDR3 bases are TGTGCCAGCCGGTCCGGACTGGAGCTGTTTTTT. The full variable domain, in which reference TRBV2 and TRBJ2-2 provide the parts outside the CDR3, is EPEVTQTPSHQVTQMGQEVILRCVPISNHLYFYWYRQILGQKVEFLVSFYNNEISEKSEIFDDQFSVERPDGSNFTLKIRSTKLEDSAMYFCASRSGLELFFGEGSRLTVL.